The 2 T cell receptor beta chains presented below share a single source sample, sequenced in a study of T cell responses to AZD1222 COVID-19 vaccine. Assay: immunoSEQ multiplex PCR; the TCRdb copy retains only in-frame clones and omits some. Here the sample spans fewer than 130,000 clones, roughly 90% being singletons. The material was peripheral blood, obtained 28 days after the second AZD1222 dose. The receptors here all came from an adult who received the AZD1222 COVID-19 vaccine.

This clone has just one count. The J gene is TRBJ1-1, the V gene TRBV21-1; the table gives TRBD1 as D, unverified against the DNA. TRBV21-1 is a recognized pseudogene. The CDR3 has 16 residues. This chain's CDR3 is CASSKVHIDRRIEAFF. As DNA, the CDR3 is TGTGCCAGCAGCAAAGTCCACATAGACAGGCGAATTGAAGCTTTCTTT.

CDR3 bases: TGTGCCAGCAGCTTGGAACGTACCGGGGAGCTGTTTTTT. Translation: CASSLERTGELFF. This rearrangement joins TRBV5-4 to TRBJ2-2; D is unclear. Germline V gene lookup returns CDR1 SGHNT and CDR2 YYREEE (reference sequence). CDR3 length equals 13 residues. V was trimmed by 0 bases and J by 5 bases, leaving 5 bases between them.